The sequence of this T cell receptor (beta chain) was determined in a study of T cells in pancreatic ductal adenocarcinoma. General study results and limits: The resected pancreatic cancer cohort was biased toward the minority with early-stage disease. Tumor-versus-blood clonality comparisons may be biased toward lower tumor diversity. Compared with tumor, blood showed more total productive templates and roughly 8-fold more clonotypes. Blood clonality (around 0.066) did not differ significantly from tumor (approximately 0.12).

With 2 bases clipped from V and 5 bases from J, the junction kept 3 bases outside the gene matches. Germline CDR1 and CDR2: GTSNPN and SVGIG (reference sequence). The CDR3 length is 14 residues. As to this clone: What it binds is not known.

TCRdb's copy holds only in-frame clones and misses some; the assay was immunoSEQ multiplex PCR. The repertoire holds some 5,400 clones, with approximately 67% as singletons. Selected pancreatic ductal adenocarcinoma patients had undergone surgery without neoadjuvant therapy. Source material: pancreatic tumor tissue. The chain employs TRBV30 and TRBJ2-3; 11 bases fit TRBD2. The sequence was collected from a human donor with pancreatic ductal adenocarcinoma. CDR3 residues: CAWSLAGGQDTQYF. DNA of the CDR3: TGTGCCTGGAGTCTAGCGGGGGGCCAAGATACGCAGTATTTT.